This record concerns one T cell receptor (beta chain) sequence. Treatment in this sample: oral pan-JAK inhibitor, 5-10 mg twice daily. The V end was cut by 6 bases, the J end by 6 bases, with 15 bases between. Per the germline V gene, CDR1 is MNHEY and CDR2 is SVGAGI. This CDR3 has 14 residues. The sample belongs to a study of CD8+ T cells in alopecia areata. Investigators isolated RNA and reverse transcribed it into cDNA to act as the sequencing template. Profiling relied on immunoSEQ multiplex PCR, and the TCRdb table lists in-frame clones only, not all of them. The sample lists over 95,000 clones, 60% to 75% occurring once.

The chain recombines TRBV6-5 with TRBJ2-1; D remains unclear. The source was CD8+ T cells sorted from blood, collected at week 4, from a patient treated with tofacitinib. This sequence originates from a human donor with alopecia areata. The DNA of the CDR3 is TGTGCCAGCAGCATCTCAAGGGCCCCCAATGAGCAGTTCTTC. Its protein product is CASSISRAPNEQFF.